What follows describes a single TCR beta chain. Sequencing was performed with immunoSEQ multiplex PCR; in TCRdb, only in-frame clones are kept and a portion is missing. The sample lists just under 35,000 clones; roughly 80% were seen once. This CDR3 has 14 amino acids. The V gene lost 5 bases and the J gene lost 6 bases, with 14 bases spanning the gap. Germline CDR1 reads PRHDT; CDR2 reads FYEKMQ (reference sequence). The data derive from a study of T cells in narcolepsy. The source is a human donor in good health. The V gene is TRBV13, the J gene TRBJ2-1; D uncertain. Sequenced material: memory (CD45RA-) CD4+ T cells from blood. DNA of the CDR3: TGTGCCAGCAGCCGCGAACTTTGGGGCAATGAGCAGTTCTTC. This sequence encodes CASSRELWGNEQFF.